This record concerns one T cell receptor beta chain sequence. Assay: immunoSEQ multiplex PCR; the TCRdb copy retains only in-frame clones and omits some. The sample records tens of thousands of clones, just over 90% being singletons. The sample belongs to a study of T cell changes during pregnancy in multiple sclerosis. V was pared by 4 bases and J by 4 bases, with 4 bases of the junction left unmatched. The CDR3 is made up of 14 amino acids. In germline, CDR1 is SGHRS, CDR2 YFSETQ. The receptor's source is a female donor with multiple sclerosis, enrolled in a pregnancy study. Sequences were derived from peripheral blood, sampled in the third trimester of pregnancy. The chain couples TRBV5-1 to TRBJ1-2, with 10 positions matching TRBD1. This CDR3 reads CASSPGQGSYGYTF. CDR3 bases: TGCGCCAGCAGCCCGGGACAGGGGAGCTATGGCTACACCTTC.